This is a list of T cell receptor beta chains from one sample in a study of CD8 T cells in ankylosing spondylitis. Using its own MiXCR run on the 5' RACE reads, TCRdb lists one record per CDR3 protein. The sample includes 350,000 to 550,000 distinct CDR3 sequences, around 26% of them seen just once. The sample consisted of blood, either unsorted or a sorted T cell fraction (not recorded which). The receptors shown here come from a male donor with ankylosing spondylitis. The CDR3 runs from the conserved cysteine through the conserved F or W. A D gene is named only where the DNA matches it firmly. Rows give clone size only sometimes, using once, few, many, or a class for an expanded clone.

>TRBV12-3/TRBV12-4|once|TRBJ1-1|NA
TGTGCCAGCACCTCTGTCCGGAGGGGTTACACTGAAGCTTTCTTT
CASTSVRRGYTEAFF
>TRBV5-1|many|TRBJ2-1|TRBD2
TGCGCCAGCAGCTTGGTTAGCGGGATCGGAAATGAGCAGTTCTTC
CASSLVSGIGNEQFF
>TRBV10-3|NA|TRBJ1-2|NA
TGTGCCATCAGTACCGGGACGGTGGGGGGCTACACCTTC
CAISTGTVGGYTF
>TRBV20-1|NA|TRBJ1-2|NA
TGCAGTGCCCCCTTAGGCGGGAACTATGGCTACACCTTC
CSAPLGGNYGYTF
>TRBV7-9|few|TRBJ2-7|NA
TGTGCCAGCAGCCGAAGGGACTCAACCTACGAGCAGTACTTC
CASSRRDSTYEQYF
>TRBV5-6|NA|TRBJ2-2|TRBD1
TGTGCCAGCAGCTACCAAGGGACAGAGAACACCGGGGAGCTGTTTTTT
CASSYQGTENTGELFF
>TRBV24-1|few|TRBJ2-1|NA
TGTGCCACCAGTGATTCGGGGGCGATGGGGGATGAGCAGTTCTTC
CATSDSGAMGDEQFF
>TRBV12-3/TRBV12-4|NA|TRBJ2-1|NA
TGTGCCAGCAGTTCTCGGGAGTCCTCCTACAATGAGCAGTTCTTC
CASSSRESSYNEQFF
>TRBV12-3/TRBV12-4|few|TRBJ2-5|NA
TGTGCCAGCAGTTATCAGCTAGGGCTACAAGAGACCCAGTACTTC
CASSYQLGLQETQYF
>TRBV27|NA|TRBJ2-1|TRBD1
TGTGCCAGCAGTGTTACAGGGGACGGGAACTACAATGAGCAGTTCTTC
CASSVTGDGNYNEQFF
>TRBV4-1|few|TRBJ1-6|NA
TGCGCCAGCAGCCAGGTTTGGAATAATTCACCCCTCCACTTT
CASSQVWNNSPLHF
>TRBV7-8|NA|TRBJ2-2|NA
TGTGCCAGCAGCTTAATACGGAGCGGGGAGCTGTTTTTT
CASSLIRSGELFF
>TRBV9|NA|TRBJ1-5|TRBD1
TGTGCCAGCAGTCCGGGACAGAGTTATAGCAATCAGCCCCAGCATTTT
CASSPGQSYSNQPQHF
>TRBV7-9|NA|TRBJ2-1|TRBD2
TGTGCCAGCAGCGTAAAGACTAGCGGGATCAATGAGCAGTTCTTC
CASSVKTSGINEQFF
>TRBV2|NA|TRBJ1-6|NA
TGTGCCAGCAGTGGAACAAGAAATTCACCCCTCCACTTT
CASSGTRNSPLHF
>TRBV29-1|few|TRBJ2-1|NA
TGCAGCGTAGGATTTAGCGCGAGCTCCTACAATGAGCAGTTCTTC
CSVGFSASSYNEQFF
>TRBV6-1|many|TRBJ2-5|TRBD2
TGTGCCAGCAGTGAAGTAACTAGCGGGAGGGGTACCCAGTACTTC
CASSEVTSGRGTQYF
>TRBV5-6|NA|TRBJ2-2|NA
TGTGCCAGCAGCCGTACAGGGAATGCTAACGCCGGGGAGCTGTTTTTT
CASSRTGNANAGELFF